The 13 T cell receptor beta chains listed next were all sequenced from one sample in a study of T cell responses to AZD1222 COVID-19 vaccine. Here immunoSEQ multiplex PCR was the method, and the copy in TCRdb shows in-frame clones only, minus some. The data show roughly 100,000 clones, over 90% seen once. Material: peripheral blood, obtained on day 0 of AZD1222 vaccination. The receptors stem from an adult in good health.

The chain joins TRBV13 to TRBJ2-7, with 7 bases aligning to TRBD1. From germline, CDR1 is PRHDT and CDR2 FYEKMQ (reference sequence). This CDR3 region has 15 residues. V was clipped by 6 bases and J by 3 bases; unmatched bases: 11. The CDR3 bases are TGTGCCAGCAGTCGCGGTCACGCAGGGGGCTACGAGCAGTACTTC. Translated: CASSRGHAGGYEQYF. The full variable domain, with the rest looked up from reference TRBV13 and TRBJ2-7, is AAGVIQSPRHLIKEKRETATLKCYPIPRHDTVYWYQQGPGQDPQFLISFYEKMQSDKGSIPDRFSAQQFSDYHSELNMSSLELGDSALYFCASSRGHAGGYEQYFGPGTRLTVT.

This chain joins TRBV9 and TRBJ2-1, with TRBD2 as a possible D gene (6 bases). There are 16 residues in the CDR3. Germline V gives CDR1 SGDLS, CDR2 YYNGEE. V dropped 0 bases and J dropped 3 bases, with 13 bases sitting between them. The CDR3 bases are TGTGCCAGCAGCGTAGATGGGCGGGGTCTCTACAATGAGCAGTTCTTC. Protein product: CASSVDGRGLYNEQFF.

This chain connects TRBV18 to TRBJ1-5; D perhaps matches TRBD1 (5 bases). The germline V gene has CDR1 KGHSH and CDR2 LQKENI. V was clipped by 0 bases and J by 6 bases, with 15 bases between them. The CDR3 totals 16 residues. The CDR3 region is CASSPPRGPLGQPQHF. Here the CDR3 DNA reads TGTGCCAGCTCACCACCGCGGGGACCTTTAGGTCAGCCCCAGCATTTT.

V gene TRBV3-1 (or the pseudogene TRBV3-2) combines with J gene TRBJ1-1; 7 bases line up with TRBD1. Unmatched junction bases numbered 0, after V lost 3 bases and J lost 8 bases. Germline CDR1 is LGHDT and CDR2 is YNNKEL (reference sequence). The CDR3 extends over 11 amino acids. CDR3 amino acids: CASSQTGEAFF. In DNA form, the CDR3 reads TGTGCCAGCAGCCAGACAGGGGAAGCTTTCTTT.

This clone was seen just once. The chain links TRBV11-3 to TRBJ2-1; 12 nucleotides line up with TRBD2. Germline loops: CDR1 SGHNT, CDR2 YENEEA. This CDR3 contains 16 residues. The V and J ends lost 3 bases and 8 bases, in that order; junction bases with no gene match: 8. CDR3 residues: CASSFGLAGRGDEQFF. CDR3 nucleotide sequence: TGTGCCAGCAGCTTCGGACTAGCGGGACGGGGGGATGAGCAGTTCTTC.

The rearrangement joins TRBV6-2 or TRBV6-3 to TRBJ2-1; 11 nucleotides line up with TRBD2. Unmatched junction bases numbered 8, after V lost 6 bases and J lost 10 bases. The CDR3 spans 14 residues. Germline V CDR1 and CDR2: MNHEY, SVGEGT. CDR3 amino acids: CASSLAGGPLEQFF. Here the CDR3 DNA reads TGTGCCAGCAGCTTAGCGGGAGGGCCGTTGGAGCAGTTCTTC.

The chain employs TRBV28 and TRBJ2-7, with D possibly called TRBD1 or TRBD2 (5 bases each). Germline CDR1 MDHEN, CDR2 SYDVKM. V gave up 6 bases and J gave up 6 bases, with 12 bases separating them. The CDR3 consists of 12 residues. As DNA, the CDR3 is TGTGCCAGCAGGAGGGGCAATCGCGAGCAGTACTTC. Translation gives CASRRGNREQYF. The whole variable domain, filled in from reference TRBV28 and TRBJ2-7, reads DVKVTQSSRYLVKRTGEKVFLECVQDMDHENMFWYRQDPGLGLRLIYFSYDVKMKEKGDIPEGYSVSREKKERFSLILESASTNQTSMYLCASRRGNREQYFGPGTRLTVT.

The rearrangement uses TRBV11-3 and TRBJ2-1; the match to TRBD2 covers 14 bases. Trimming cost V 0 bases and J 8 bases; bases outside gene matches: 6. Per the germline V gene, CDR1 is SGHNT and CDR2 is YENEEA. This CDR3 has 17 residues. CDR3 nucleotides: TGTGCCAGCAGCTTAGAGGGACTAGCGGGGGATAGGGATGAGCAGTTCTTC. It specifies CASSLEGLAGDRDEQFF.

This chain uses TRBV3-1 (or the pseudogene TRBV3-2) with TRBJ2-7; 11 bases fit TRBD1. After removal of 4 bases from V and 5 bases from J, the junction contained 4 bases not matched to a gene. The CDR3 has 14 amino acids. Per germline, CDR1 LGHDT and CDR2 YNNKEL (reference sequence). The chain's CDR3 is CASSRGQGEDEQYF. The CDR3 DNA sequence: TGTGCCAGCAGCCGGGGACAGGGGGAAGACGAGCAGTACTTC.

This chain links TRBV6-1 with TRBJ1-5; a possible D gene is TRBD1 (5 bases). The CDR3 covers 17 residues. Trimming removed 2 bases at V and 7 bases at J, with 21 bases between. In germline, CDR1 is MNHNS, CDR2 SASEGT. The CDR3 loop reads CASSERSYRTGGQPQHF. DNA for the CDR3: TGTGCCAGCAGTGAAAGATCGTACAGGACTGGGGGACAGCCCCAGCATTTT.

This chain joins TRBV21-1 and TRBJ2-1. TRBV21-1 is designated a pseudogene. The CDR3 spans 13 residues. For the CDR3, the DNA is TGTGCCAGCAGCCCCTTAAGGCGCAATGAGCAGTTCTTC. Translated, it gives CASSPLRRNEQFF.

The chain carries TRBV11-3 and TRBJ2-2; D is uncertain. Germline loops: CDR1 SGHNT, CDR2 YENEEA. The V end lost 4 bases, the J end lost 4 bases, and 7 bases lay between the germline ends. The CDR3 is 13 residues long. The CDR3 bases are TGTGCCAGCAGCTCACGCGTCACCGGGGAGCTGTTTTTT. It translates to CASSSRVTGELFF.

The chain has TRBV19 and TRBJ2-1; D uncertain. The CDR3 is 15 amino acids. Germline CDR1 and CDR2: LNHDA and SQIVND (reference sequence). The V and J ends lost 3 bases and 0 bases respectively, with 9 bases between them. The CDR3 is CASSIVVSSYNEQFF. CDR3 in DNA: TGTGCCAGTAGTATCGTAGTGAGCTCCTACAATGAGCAGTTCTTC.